This TCR beta chain was identified in a study of T-cell memory formation after mild COVID-19 (dated by TCRdb to the early 2020s). About the investigation overall: Most TCR sequence clusters were specific to one of the two donors. In a couple of donors, T-cell clones that expanded and contracted after mild COVID-19 were tracked by sequencing TCRalpha and TCRbeta repertoires over time. Two young, previously healthy adult volunteers made up the cohort, one male and one female.

V gives up 2 bases and J gives up 1 base, and the segment between their germline ends measures 8 bases. Per the germline V gene, MNHEY is the CDR1 and SVGAGI is the CDR2. Its CDR3 holds 14 amino acids, cysteine through phenylalanine. CDR3 DNA is the only sequence kept; it has 42 bases, read in frame from the first base. This clonotype was picked up a small number of times. Its antigen target is currently unknown. No clone much larger than this one lies a single base away; base qualities are absent. On the study overall, not on this receptor specifically: Only a couple of mild cases were covered in the study, and larger cohorts including severe cases with pre-infection samples were considered necessary. SARS-CoV-2 specificity was not confirmed for the second-wave clones peaking on day 37. Some responding clones were found in pre-infection memory, which suggests that pre-existing cross-reactive memory T cells took part in the SARS-CoV-2 response. Clones that contracted from day 15 to 85 showed balanced CD4/CD8 phenotypes, whereas a second wave of clones that expanded from day 15 to 37 leaned towards CD4+. Contracting CD4+ clones appeared mostly in the CM and EM memory subsets, whereas CD8+ clones were enriched in EMRA.

Ficoll-Paque density gradient centrifugation was used to isolate PBMCs. The instrument was an Illumina NovaSeq 6000. Using 5'RACE with constant-segment primers, TCRalpha and TCRbeta cDNA libraries were constructed, with sample barcodes and unique molecular identifiers added in the process. Trizol reagent was used to extract RNA from every sample. The libraries were amplified in two PCR steps, and the second step added a second sample barcode and Illumina TruSeq adapters. Libraries were sequenced on an Illumina NovaSeq with 2 x 150 bp paired-end reads. The original pipeline was this. Reads were demultiplexed and collapsed into UMI-guided consensus sequences with migec v1.2.7. Using mixcr v2.1.11, UMI consensuses were aligned to TRA and TRB V and J templates and then assembled into clonotypes. A clonotype was counted as expanded or contracted only if both edgeR and NoisET called the change significant, with noise models trained on biological replicates. For edgeR calls, the cutoffs were a false discovery rate-adjusted p below 0.01 and a log2 fold-change threshold of 1. PCA with hierarchical clustering of max-normalized trajectories of the 1000 most abundant clonotypes was used as exploratory dynamics analysis. Separately sequenced CD4+ and CD8+ repertoires were used to assign a CD4 or CD8 phenotype to each responding clone. TCRdb reprocessing: public reads trimmed at Q25 with fastp, clones called with MiXCR, in-frame beta chains kept. Under each unique CDR3 protein, matching rows form one entry showing the most common genes and DNA. The V and J calls were determined by TCRdb, not by the authors. For this sample there are 250,000 to 350,000 distinct CDR3 sequences; more than 15% appear just once. The ten largest clones add up to about a fifth of the sample.

This TCR was recovered from a man in his late teens or twenties who had mild COVID-19 (a few samples of this study predate the infection). The sample titles of this study are shuffled in the database, so cell type and time point are left out; the donor was told from shared clones. The V gene is TRBV6-5 and the J gene is TRBJ1-1, with the D segment identity uncertain. Sample: PBMCs or a T cell subset sorted from them (not recorded which). DNA sequence: TGTGCCAGCAGTTACGGAGCACCGAACACTGAAGCTTTCTTT. This sequence encodes CASSYGAPNTEAFF.